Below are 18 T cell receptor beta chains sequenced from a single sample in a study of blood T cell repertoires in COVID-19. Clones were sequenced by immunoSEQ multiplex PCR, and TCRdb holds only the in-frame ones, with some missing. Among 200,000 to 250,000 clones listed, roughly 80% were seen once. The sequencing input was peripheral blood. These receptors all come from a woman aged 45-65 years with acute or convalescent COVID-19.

The CDR3 DNA sequence: TGTGCCAGCAGCTTGGCGGGACTAGCGGGAGTTGAGACCCAGTACTTC. It codes for CASSLAGLAGVETQYF. V is TRBV5-4 and J is TRBJ2-5; 14 bases match TRBD2. J was trimmed by 5 bases and V by 0 bases; bases with no gene match: 3. CDR1 and CDR2 (germline): SGHNT, YYREEE (reference sequence). This CDR3 comprises 16 residues.

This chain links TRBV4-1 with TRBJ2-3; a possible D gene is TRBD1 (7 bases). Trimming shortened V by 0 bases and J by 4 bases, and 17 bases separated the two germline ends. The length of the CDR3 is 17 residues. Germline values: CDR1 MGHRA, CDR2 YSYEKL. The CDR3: CASSQDVEGAPPDTQYF. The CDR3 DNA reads TGCGCCAGCAGCCAAGATGTGGAGGGGGCGCCGCCAGATACGCAGTATTTT.

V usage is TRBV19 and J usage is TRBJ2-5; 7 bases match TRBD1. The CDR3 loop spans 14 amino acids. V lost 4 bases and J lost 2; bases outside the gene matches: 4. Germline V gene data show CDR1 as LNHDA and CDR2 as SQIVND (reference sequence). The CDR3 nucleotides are TGTGCCAGTAGTAGAGGGACAGTTCAAGAGACCCAGTACTTC. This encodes CASSRGTVQETQYF.

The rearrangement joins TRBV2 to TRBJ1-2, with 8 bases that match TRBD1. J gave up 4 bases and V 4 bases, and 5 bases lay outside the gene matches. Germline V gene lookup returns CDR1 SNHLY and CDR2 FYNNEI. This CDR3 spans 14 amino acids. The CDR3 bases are TGTGCCAGCAGTGGAGGACAGGGTAGCTATGGCTACACCTTC. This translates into CASSGGQGSYGYTF.

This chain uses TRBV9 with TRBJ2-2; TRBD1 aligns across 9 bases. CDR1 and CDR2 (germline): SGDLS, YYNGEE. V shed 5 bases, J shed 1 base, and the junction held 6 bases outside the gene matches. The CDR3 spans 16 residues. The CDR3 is CASRPGTGLNTGELFF. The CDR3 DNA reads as TGTGCCAGCAGACCCGGGACAGGGTTGAACACCGGGGAGCTGTTTTTT.

The CDR3: CASSIVRKTSGNTLYF. For the CDR3, the DNA is TGTGCCAGTAGTATAGTCCGAAAGACTAGCGGGAATACCCTGTATTTT. The gene calls are TRBV19 and TRBJ2-3, with 11 bases aligning to TRBD2. J was trimmed by 14 bases and V by 1 base; bases with no gene match: 14. This CDR3 has 16 residues. In germline, CDR1 is LNHDA, CDR2 SQIVND (reference sequence).

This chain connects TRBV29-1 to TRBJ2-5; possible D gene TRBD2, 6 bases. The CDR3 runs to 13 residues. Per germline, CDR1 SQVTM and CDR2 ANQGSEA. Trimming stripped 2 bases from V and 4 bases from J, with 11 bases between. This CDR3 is CSVESGPGETQYF. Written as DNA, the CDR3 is TGCAGCGTTGAAAGCGGGCCGGGAGAGACCCAGTACTTC.

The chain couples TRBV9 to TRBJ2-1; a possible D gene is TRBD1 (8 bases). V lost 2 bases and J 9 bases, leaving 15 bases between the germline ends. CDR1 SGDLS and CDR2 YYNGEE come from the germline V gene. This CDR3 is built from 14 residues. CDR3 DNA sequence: TGTGCCAGCAGCGTTCGGGGGGACAGGATTGAGCAGTTCTTC. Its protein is CASSVRGDRIEQFF.

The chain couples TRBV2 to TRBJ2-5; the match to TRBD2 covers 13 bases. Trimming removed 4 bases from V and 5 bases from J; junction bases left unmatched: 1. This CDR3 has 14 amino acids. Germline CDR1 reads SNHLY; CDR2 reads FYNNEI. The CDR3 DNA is TGTGCCAGCAGTGTGACTAGCGGGAGGGAGACCCAGTACTTC. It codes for CASSVTSGRETQYF.

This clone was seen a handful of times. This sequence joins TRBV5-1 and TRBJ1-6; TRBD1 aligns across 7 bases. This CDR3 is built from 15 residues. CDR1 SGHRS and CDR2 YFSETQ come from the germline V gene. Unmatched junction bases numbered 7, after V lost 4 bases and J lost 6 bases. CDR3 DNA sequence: TGCGCCAGCAGCACGGACCCAGGGGGTAATTCACCCCTCCACTTT. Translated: CASSTDPGGNSPLHF.

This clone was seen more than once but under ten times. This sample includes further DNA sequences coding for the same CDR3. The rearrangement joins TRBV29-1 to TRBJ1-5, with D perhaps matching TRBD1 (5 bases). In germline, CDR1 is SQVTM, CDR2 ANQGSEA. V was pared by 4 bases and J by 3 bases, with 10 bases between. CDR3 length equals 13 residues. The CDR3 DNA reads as TGCAGCGTTGGGTTAGGGGTCAATCAGCCCCAGCATTTT. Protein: CSVGLGVNQPQHF.

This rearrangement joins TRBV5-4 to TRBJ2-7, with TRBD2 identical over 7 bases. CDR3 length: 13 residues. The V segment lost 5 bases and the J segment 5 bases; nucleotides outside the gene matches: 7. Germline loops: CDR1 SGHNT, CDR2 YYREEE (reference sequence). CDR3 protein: CASSGRAANEQYF. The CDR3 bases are TGTGCCAGCAGTGGGAGGGCGGCAAACGAGCAGTACTTC.

The CDR3 loop is CASSQEWLAGGVEQYF. The CDR3 DNA follows: TGTGCCAGCAGCCAAGAATGGCTAGCGGGAGGGGTCGAGCAGTACTTC. The gene calls are TRBV3-1 (or the pseudogene TRBV3-2) and TRBJ2-7; 12 bases align to TRBD2. The CDR3 totals 16 residues. Germline values: CDR1 LGHDT, CDR2 YNNKEL (reference sequence). The J segment lost 6 bases and the V segment lost 0 bases, leaving 6 bases of the junction unmatched.

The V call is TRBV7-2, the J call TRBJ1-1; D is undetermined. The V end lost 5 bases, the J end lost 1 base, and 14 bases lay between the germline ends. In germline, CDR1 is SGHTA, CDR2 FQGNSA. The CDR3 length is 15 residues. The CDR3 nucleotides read TGTGCCAGCAGCCCCCATTGGGGAGGGAACACTGAAGCTTTCTTT. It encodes CASSPHWGGNTEAFF.

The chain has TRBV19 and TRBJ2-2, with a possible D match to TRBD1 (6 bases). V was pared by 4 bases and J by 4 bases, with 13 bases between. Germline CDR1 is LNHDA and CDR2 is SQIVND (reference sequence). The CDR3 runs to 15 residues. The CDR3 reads CASSTSGVGTGELFF. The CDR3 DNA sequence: TGTGCCAGTAGTACGTCAGGGGTTGGCACCGGGGAGCTGTTTTTT.

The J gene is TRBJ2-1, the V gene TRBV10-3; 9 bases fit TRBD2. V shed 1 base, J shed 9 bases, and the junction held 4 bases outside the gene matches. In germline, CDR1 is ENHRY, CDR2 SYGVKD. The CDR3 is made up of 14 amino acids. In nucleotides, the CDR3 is TGTGCCATCAGTGAGTTGGGGACTAGCACTGAGCAGTTCTTC. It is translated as CAISELGTSTEQFF.

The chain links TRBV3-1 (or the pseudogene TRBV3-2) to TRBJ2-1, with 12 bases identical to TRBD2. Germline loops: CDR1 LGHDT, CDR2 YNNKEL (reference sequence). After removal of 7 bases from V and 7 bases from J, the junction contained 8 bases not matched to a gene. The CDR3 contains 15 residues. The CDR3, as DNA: TGTGCCAGCACCTCCTCACTAGCGGGGGGTAATGAGCAGTTCTTC. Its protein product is CASTSSLAGGNEQFF.

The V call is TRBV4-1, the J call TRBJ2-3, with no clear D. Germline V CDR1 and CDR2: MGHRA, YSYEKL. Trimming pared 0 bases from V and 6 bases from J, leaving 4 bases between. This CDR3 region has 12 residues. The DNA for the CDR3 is TGCGCCAGCAGCCAAGATGGCGATACGCAGTATTTT. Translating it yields CASSQDGDTQYF.